The 18 T cell receptor beta chains below all came from one sample that was sequenced in a study of T cells in Graves' hyperthyroidism and ophthalmopathy. Authors of the study amplified TCR beta CDR3 regions from RNA transcripts. HTBI primers drove first-round RT-PCR of the TCR CDR3. Using its own MiXCR run on the multiplex PCR reads, TCRdb lists one record per CDR3 protein. The table lists some 760,000 distinct CDR3 sequences, 13% to 15% of them singletons. Specimen: blood. Receptor source: a woman under 30 with Graves' hyperthyroidism.

The table lists this clonotype with many counts. The rearrangement links TRBV18 to TRBJ1-2; 9 nucleotides agree with TRBD1. The trim removed 0 bases at V and 4 bases at J, leaving 3 bases unmatched. The CDR3 has 15 amino acids. Per germline, CDR1 KGHSH and CDR2 LQKENI. The CDR3 sequence: CASSPPTGGSYGYTF. The CDR3 DNA reads TGTGCCAGCTCACCACCAACAGGGGGCTCCTATGGCTACACCTTC.

This clonotype has more than one count but fewer than ten. One end of the junction varies from germline; a read error may be responsible. The chain couples TRBV2 to TRBJ2-3; D call uncertain. Germline V CDR1 and CDR2: SNHLY, FYNNEI. The CDR3 is made up of 15 amino acids. The CDR3 region is CASSEDTHSTDTQYF. The CDR3 DNA sequence: TGTGCCAGCAGCGAAGACACCCATTCCACAGATACGCAGTATTTT.

This clonotype was seen a handful of times. The V gene is TRBV20-1, the J gene TRBJ2-3; D may correspond to TRBD1 or TRBD2 (5 bases each). Germline V gene data show CDR1 as DFQATT and CDR2 as SNEGSKA (reference sequence). CDR3 length: 15 residues. V was trimmed by 6 bases and J by 2 bases, leaving 18 bases between them. The CDR3 region has the DNA TGCAGTGCCGTCCCACGGGGCAGGGACACAGATACGCAGTATTTT. Translated, it gives CSAVPRGRDTDTQYF.

This clonotype has a handful of counts. The rearrangement joins TRBV20-1 to TRBJ2-7, with 12 positions matching TRBD2. The CDR3 spans 21 residues. V trimming: 0 bases; J trimming: 0 bases; junction bases outside the gene matches: 18. Per germline, CDR1 DFQATT and CDR2 SNEGSKA (reference sequence). The CDR3 loop reads CSARDRASGRAFLTSSYEQYF. In nucleotides, the CDR3 is TGCAGTGCTAGAGATAGGGCTAGCGGGAGGGCCTTCCTGACGAGCTCCTACGAGCAGTACTTC.

This clonotype has a count of ten or more. The chain employs TRBV14 and TRBJ2-7, with D tentatively TRBD2 (6 bases). The CDR3 is made up of 14 amino acids. Trimming stripped 0 bases from V and 3 bases from J, with 9 bases between. CDR1 is SGHDN, CDR2 FVKESK, per germline. The CDR3 sequence: CASSQEGRNYEQYF. The DNA of the CDR3 is TGTGCCAGCAGCCAAGAGGGGAGGAACTACGAGCAGTACTTC.

For this clonotype: Since a much larger clone is just one base distant, this may be a read error. The chain joins TRBV7-9 to TRBJ1-2; D gene ambiguous. Germline V CDR1 and CDR2: SEHNR, FQNEAQ (reference sequence). Deletions cut 5 bases from V and 6 bases from J, with 22 bases between. The CDR3 consists of 16 residues. The CDR3 is CASSPSRPEVSHGYTF. The CDR3 region has the DNA TGTGCCAGCAGCCCTAGTCGCCCCGAGGTATCCCATGGCTACACCTTC.

This clonotype has ten or more counts. The J gene is TRBJ2-1, the V gene TRBV7-3, with 8 bases fitting TRBD2. The V and J ends lost 5 bases and 5 bases, in that order; junction bases with no gene match: 8. The CDR3 has 15 amino acids. The germline V gene encodes CDR1 SGHTA and CDR2 FQGTGA. In DNA form, the CDR3 reads TGTGCCAGCAGCCCCGGGGGAGCGGGAGACAATGAGCAGTTCTTC. Translating gives CASSPGGAGDNEQFF.

At least ten counts were recorded for this clonotype. The chain is built from TRBV20-1 and TRBJ1-5; no reliable D call. Germline CDR1 and CDR2: DFQATT and SNEGSKA (reference sequence). The CDR3 length is 14 residues. Trimming took off 1 base at V and 5 bases at J, with 12 bases between the two ends. In DNA, the CDR3 is TGCAGTGCTAGAGGACTCAGCGGGGATCAGCCCCAGCATTTT. It specifies CSARGLSGDQPQHF.

Worth noting for this clonotype: This may arise from a read error, as a much more abundant clone is one base away. This rearrangement joins TRBV10-3 to TRBJ1-1; D unclear. With 2 bases removed from V and 0 bases from J, the gap between germline ends came to 1 base. CDR1 is ENHRY and CDR2 is SYGVKD in the germline V gene. This CDR3 is built from 12 residues. The CDR3 nucleotides read TGTGCCATCAGTGAGATGAACACTGAAGCTTTCTTT. Translation gives CAISEMNTEAFF.

Ten or more counts support this clonotype. CDR3 region: CASSYPSGGGPYEQYF. DNA for the CDR3: TGTGCCAGCAGTTACCCGAGTGGAGGGGGCCCCTACGAGCAGTACTTC. The chain joins TRBV6-2 or TRBV6-3 to TRBJ2-7; D might be TRBD1 (7 bases). The V end lost 2 bases, the J end lost 2 bases, and 16 bases lay between the germline ends. The CDR3 is 16 amino acids. CDR1 is MNHEY and CDR2 is SVGEGT in the germline V gene.

This clonotype turned up a few times. The rearrangement joins TRBV3-1 to TRBJ1-1, with D maybe TRBD1 (5 bases). Trimming pared 2 bases from V and 0 bases from J, leaving 16 bases between. CDR3 length: 17 amino acids. Per the germline V gene, CDR1 is LGHDT and CDR2 is YNNKEL (reference sequence). CDR3 sequence reads: CASSQRARTTMNTEAFF. In nucleotides, the CDR3 is TGTGCCAGCAGCCAAAGGGCCAGGACAACCATGAACACTGAAGCTTTCTTT.

This clonotype occurred many times. The gene calls are TRBV28 and TRBJ2-7; TRBD1 agrees at 7 bases. V lost 4 bases, J lost 3 bases, and 12 bases stayed unmatched. Per germline, CDR1 MDHEN and CDR2 SYDVKM. This CDR3 has 16 amino acids. CDR3 sequence (DNA): TGTGCCAGCAGTTCCCTCTTCGGGACAGACAACTACGAGCAGTACTTC. It yields the protein CASSSLFGTDNYEQYF.

The sample holds many counts of this clonotype. This chain uses TRBV7-9 with TRBJ2-1; 10 bases fit TRBD2. CDR3 length: 16 residues. CDR1 SEHNR and CDR2 FQNEAQ come from the germline V gene (reference sequence). V lost 3 bases and J lost 7; bases outside the gene matches: 9. CDR3 amino acids: CASSFPRLAGDNEQFF. CDR3 DNA: TGTGCCAGCAGCTTTCCCCGCCTAGCGGGAGATAATGAGCAGTTCTTC.

This clonotype has ten or more counts. V gene TRBV28 combines with J gene TRBJ2-5; 7 nucleotides match TRBD2. CDR1 is MDHEN and CDR2 is SYDVKM in the germline V gene. The V gene end was trimmed by 2 bases and the J gene end by 5 bases; junction bases not matched to a gene: 17. The length of the CDR3 is 18 residues. The CDR3 is CASSLLRERFNRGETQYF. The CDR3 DNA reads as TGTGCCAGCAGTTTACTGCGGGAGAGGTTCAATAGGGGTGAGACCCAGTACTTC.

This clonotype was observed at least ten times. CDR3 residues: CASSVSGRSPYNEQFF. The CDR3 DNA reads TGTGCCAGCAGTGTTAGCGGGAGGAGTCCCTACAATGAGCAGTTCTTC. The chain has TRBV6-1 and TRBJ2-1; 10 bases line up with TRBD2. V was pared by 4 bases and J by 2 bases, with 5 bases of the junction left unmatched. This CDR3 contains 16 residues. Germline loops: CDR1 MNHNS, CDR2 SASEGT.

This clonotype was recorded many times. V is TRBV9 and J is TRBJ2-1; TRBD2 agrees at 13 bases. Germline lookup yields CDR1 SGDLS and CDR2 YYNGEE. V lost 4 bases to trimming and J lost 6 bases; unmatched junction nucleotides: 7. The CDR3 spans 16 residues. CDR3 in amino acids: CASSWTSGSWPNEQFF. DNA of the CDR3: TGTGCCAGCAGCTGGACTAGCGGGAGTTGGCCCAATGAGCAGTTCTTC.

This clonotype was recorded a few times. The rearrangement links TRBV9 to TRBJ2-5; D is possibly TRBD2 (6 bases). Germline CDR1 SGDLS, CDR2 YYNGEE. Trimming pared 0 bases from V and 5 bases from J, leaving 11 bases between. This CDR3 has 14 amino acids. The CDR3 DNA follows: TGTGCCAGCAGCGTAGGTGGTAGCGGTGAGACCCAGTACTTC. It encodes CASSVGGSGETQYF. Together with reference TRBV9 and TRBJ2-5, the CDR3 gives the full variable domain: DSGVTQTPKHLITATGQRVTLRCSPRSGDLSVYWYQQSLDQGLQFLIQYYNGEERAKGNILERFSAQQFPDLHSELNLSSLELGDSALYFCASSVGGSGETQYFGPGTRLLVL.

V is TRBV7-9 and J is TRBJ1-2, with D unresolved. The germline V and J ends were trimmed by 1 base and 4 bases, with 7 bases remaining between them. There are 13 residues in the CDR3. Germline CDR1 is SEHNR and CDR2 is FQNEAQ (reference sequence). The CDR3 reads CASSLGPSYGYTF. DNA of the CDR3: TGTGCCAGCAGCTTAGGTCCCAGCTATGGCTACACCTTC.